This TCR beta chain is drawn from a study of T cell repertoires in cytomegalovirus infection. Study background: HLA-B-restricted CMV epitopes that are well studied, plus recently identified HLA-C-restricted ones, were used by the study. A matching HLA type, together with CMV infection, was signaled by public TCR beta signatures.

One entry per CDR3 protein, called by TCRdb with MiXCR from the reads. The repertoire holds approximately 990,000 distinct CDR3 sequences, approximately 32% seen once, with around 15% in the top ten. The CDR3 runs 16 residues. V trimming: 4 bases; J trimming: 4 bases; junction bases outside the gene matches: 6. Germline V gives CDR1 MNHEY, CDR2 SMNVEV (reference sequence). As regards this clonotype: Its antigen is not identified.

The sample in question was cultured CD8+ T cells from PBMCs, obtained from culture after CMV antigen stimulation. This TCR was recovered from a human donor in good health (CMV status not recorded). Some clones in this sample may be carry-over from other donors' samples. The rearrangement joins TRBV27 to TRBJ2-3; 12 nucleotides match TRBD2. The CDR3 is CASSSLTSGGPDTQYF. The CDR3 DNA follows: TGTGCCAGCAGTTCCCTGACTAGCGGGGGCCCAGATACGCAGTATTTT.